These T cell receptor beta chains were read from a single sample in a study of T cells in Graves' hyperthyroidism and ophthalmopathy. TCRdb used MiXCR to reprocess the multiplex PCR reads, holding one entry per CDR3 protein. The sample has hundreds of thousands of distinct CDR3 sequences; roughly 13% are singletons. The sample comprised blood. The receptors here all came from a woman between 18 and 29 years old with Graves' hyperthyroidism. CDR3s include the opening cysteine and the closing phenylalanine or tryptophan. Fields, in order: clone size, J gene, CDR3 length, V gene, D gene, CDR3 DNA, CDR3 protein. A D gene is named only where the DNA matches it firmly. The size entry is marked missing in some rows and otherwise reads once, few, many or a size class.

few	TRBJ2-1	13	TRBV19	NA	TGTGCCAGTAGCCCCTGGTCCATGGATGAGCAGTTCTTC	CASSPWSMDEQFF
few	TRBJ1-1	14	TRBV10-3	NA	TGTGCCATCACCCCCACAGAGCAGAACACTGAAGCTTTCTTT	CAITPTEQNTEAFF
few	TRBJ1-5	15	TRBV20-1	NA	TGCAGTGCCCACCGCGGATACCTCCCCAATCAGCCCCAGCATTTT	CSAHRGYLPNQPQHF
many	TRBJ1-1	14	TRBV5-6	NA	TGTGCCAGCAGCTTGGGCCTAACTAAGGGTGAAGCTTTCTTT	CASSLGLTKGEAFF
many	TRBJ2-7	14	TRBV3-1	NA	TGTGCCAGCAGCCAAGTCACAGGGTTTAGCGAGCAGTACTTC	CASSQVTGFSEQYF
few	TRBJ2-6	16	TRBV18	NA	TGTGCCAGCTCACCGGACGGGACCTCTGGGGCCAACGTCCTGACTTTC	CASSPDGTSGANVLTF
NA	TRBJ2-3	13	TRBV27	TRBD2	TGTGCCAGCAGTGCTCTGACTAGCGGGAACCGGTATTTT	CASSALTSGNRYF
NA	TRBJ1-1	14	TRBV30	NA	TGTGCCTGGACGGGGGGCCTACCTTCGACTGAAGCTTTCTTT	CAWTGGLPSTEAFF
few	TRBJ2-2	17	TRBV6-5	NA	TGTGCCAGCAGTTATCCCCCAGGGGCTGTGGTCACCGGGGAGCTGTTTTTT	CASSYPPGAVVTGELFF
NA	TRBJ1-1	11	TRBV24-1	NA	TGTGCCACCAGTGTGAACACTGAAGCTTTCTTT	CATSVNTEAFF
many	TRBJ2-7	14	TRBV20-1	NA	TGCAGTGCTCTGGAGGACACGGGGTCCTACGAGCAGTACTTC	CSALEDTGSYEQYF
many	TRBJ1-1	14	TRBV9	NA	TGTGCCAGCAGCGTAGCTCAAGAGAACACTGAAGCTTTCTTT	CASSVAQENTEAFF
many	TRBJ1-2	15	TRBV7-2	NA	TGTGCCAGCAGCTTAACGCCCCTAACTAACTATGGCTACACCTTC	CASSLTPLTNYGYTF
many	TRBJ2-1	15	TRBV7-9	TRBD2	TGTGCCAGCAGCCCTAGCGGGCAACCTTACAATGAGCAGTTCTTC	CASSPSGQPYNEQFF
many	TRBJ2-7	15	TRBV20-1	TRBD1	TGCAGTGCTAGGACCTTGGGACAGGATGCCTACGAGCAGTACTTC	CSARTLGQDAYEQYF
NA	TRBJ1-1	18	TRBV2	TRBD1	TGTGCCAGGATTTATATGGGGACAGGGGCTGAAATGAACACTGAAGCTTTCTTT	CARIYMGTGAEMNTEAFF
NA	TRBJ2-3	14	TRBV25-1	NA	TGTGCCAGCAGTGAAGGTCTCAACACAGATACGCAGTATTTT	CASSEGLNTDTQYF
NA	TRBJ1-5	15	TRBV6-7	TRBD1	TGTGCCATCCCCCAGGGGGGTCAAAACAATCAGCCCCAGCATTTT	CAIPQGGQNNQPQHF
many	TRBJ2-1	17	TRBV20-1	NA	TGCAGTGCTAGAGATCAGGGTAGGGGGGCCTACTACAATGAGCAGTTCTTC	CSARDQGRGAYYNEQFF
NA	TRBJ1-1	15	TRBV12-3/TRBV12-4	NA	TGTGCCAGCAGTCCCGCGGGGCGGATGAACACTGAAGCTTTCTTT	CASSPAGRMNTEAFF
many	TRBJ1-1	13	TRBV18	NA	TGTGCCAGCTCACCATTGTCCTTCGGAGAAGCTTTCTTT	CASSPLSFGEAFF
NA	TRBJ2-3	14	TRBV20-1	TRBD2	TGCAGTGCTAGGGGGACTAGCCCGGATGGTACGCAGTATTTT	CSARGTSPDGTQYF
few	TRBJ2-7	14	TRBV29-1	TRBD1	TGCAGCGTTTTTGGGACAGGGGGGTCCTACGAGCAGTACTTC	CSVFGTGGSYEQYF
NA	TRBJ2-1	15	TRBV7-6	NA	TGTGCCAGCAGCATCTTTCTGGGGGAGTGGAATGAGCAGTTCTTC	CASSIFLGEWNEQFF
NA	TRBJ1-5	15	TRBV7-2	NA	TGTGCCAGCAGCCCTCCGGGGGTTCGCAATCAGCCCCAGCATTTT	CASSPPGVRNQPQHF
few	TRBJ1-4	16	TRBV5-1	NA	TGCGCCAGCAGCTTGGGCGTGGGGGGGGAAAATGAAAAACTGTTTTTT	CASSLGVGGENEKLFF
few	TRBJ2-7	16	TRBV5-1	NA	TGCGCCAGCAGCTGGGCCGGGACTTCGTTCTCCTACGAGCAGTACTTC	CASSWAGTSFSYEQYF
many	TRBJ1-6	14	TRBV9	NA	TGTGCCAGCAGTGGCGGGGGGGCCAATTCACCCCTCCACTTT	CASSGGGANSPLHF
many	TRBJ2-7	15	TRBV3-1	NA	TGTGCCAGCAGCCAAGATCTTATCAGGACCTACGAGCAGTACTTC	CASSQDLIRTYEQYF
NA	TRBJ2-7	13	TRBV6-2/TRBV6-3	NA	TGTGCCAGCAGTTACCCAGGGTTCCACGAGCAGTACTTC	CASSYPGFHEQYF
many	TRBJ2-5	15	TRBV11-2	TRBD2	TGTGCCAGCAGCTTAGCTCGACTAGCATGGGAGACCCAGTACTTC	CASSLARLAWETQYF
few	TRBJ1-2	11	TRBV19	NA	TGTGCAGTAGGCAGATCCTATGGCTACACCTTC	CAVGRSYGYTF
many	TRBJ2-2	14	TRBV11-2	TRBD1	TGTGCCAGCAGCCCGACAGGGAATGTCGGGGAGCTGTTTTTT	CASSPTGNVGELFF
many	TRBJ1-1	13	TRBV24-1	NA	TGTGCCACCAGGGGTGGACAATGGAATGAAGCTTTCTTT	CATRGGQWNEAFF
NA	TRBJ2-7	13	TRBV6-1	NA	TGTGCCAGCAGTAGCGGGCTGGGGAGTGAGCGGTACTTC	CASSSGLGSERYF
many	TRBJ2-2	16	TRBV20-1	NA	TGCAGTGCTAGAGATCGGTGGGCCCCGAACACCGGGGAGCTGTTTTTT	CSARDRWAPNTGELFF
many	TRBJ2-5	14	TRBV7-9	NA	TGTGCCAGCAGCTTCTCCGGGACCGAAGAGACCCAGTACTTC	CASSFSGTEETQYF
NA	TRBJ1-5	15	TRBV7-2	TRBD1	TGTGCCAGCAGCTTTTCCGACGGACAGGGCCAGCCCCAGCATTTT	CASSFSDGQGQPQHF
many	TRBJ1-4	16	TRBV29-1	NA	TGCAGCGTTGAAGGTGCCCAGGGGATGGGGAGAGAAAAACTGTTTTTT	CSVEGAQGMGREKLFF
many	TRBJ1-5	14	TRBV19	TRBD1	TGTGCCAGTAGTGACAGGGTGGGAGATCAGCCCCAGCATTTT	CASSDRVGDQPQHF
many	TRBJ2-7	15	TRBV11-2	TRBD2	TGTGCCAGCAGCCCTAACGGAGCGGGAGGCCTCGAGCAGTACTTC	CASSPNGAGGLEQYF
once	TRBJ1-5	15	TRBV29-1	TRBD1	TGCAGCGTTTCCTTTGACAGGGGGGGGGGTCAGCCCCAGCATTTT	CSVSFDRGGGQPQHF
few	TRBJ2-5	18	TRBV5-4	TRBD2	TGTGCCAGCAGCTTGGTGCCTAGCGGGGGGGGAACTCAAGAGACCCAGTACTTC	CASSLVPSGGGTQETQYF
few	TRBJ2-7	14	TRBV19	TRBD1	TGTGCCAGTAGGATCGGGACAGGGGGCGACGAGCAGTACTTC	CASRIGTGGDEQYF
few	TRBJ2-5	14	TRBV5-1	TRBD2	TGCGCCACGAGGACTAGCGGGACTCAAGAGACCCAGTACTTC	CATRTSGTQETQYF
NA	TRBJ2-7	14	TRBV7-2	NA	TGTGCCAGCAGCCCCTGGGGGAGCTCCTACGAGCAGTACTTC	CASSPWGSSYEQYF
NA	TRBJ2-5	13	TRBV7-9	NA	TGTGCCAGCAGCCTCGCCGGAGCAGAGACCCAGTACTTC	CASSLAGAETQYF
few	TRBJ2-3	15	TRBV3-1	NA	TGTGCCAGCAGCGATCGAGGGGGGGTCACAAATACGCAGTATTTT	CASSDRGGVTNTQYF
many	TRBJ1-1	11	TRBV30	NA	TGTGCCTGGAGTTCGGACAGTGAAGCTTTCTTT	CAWSSDSEAFF
many	TRBJ2-5	16	TRBV10-3	NA	TGTGCCATCAGTGGCCCGAGGGGCGGGGCTCAAGAGACCCAGTACTTC	CAISGPRGGAQETQYF
NA	TRBJ1-3	16	TRBV4-2	NA	TGTGCCAGCAGCCAAGAAGAGAGCGTAACTGGAAACACCATATATTTT	CASSQEESVTGNTIYF
few	TRBJ2-1	15	TRBV20-1	TRBD2	TGCAGTGCTCCTATTAGCGGGGGGGCCGGCAATGAGCAGTTCTTC	CSAPISGGAGNEQFF
many	TRBJ2-3	16	TRBV24-1	TRBD1	TGTGCCACCAGTGATCCGGGACAGGGGTTGTTCGGTGCGCAGTATTTT	CATSDPGQGLFGAQYF
many	TRBJ1-5	14	TRBV28	NA	TGTGCCAGCATTAGTGGGACCCACCCTAAGCCCCAGCATTTT	CASISGTHPKPQHF
many	TRBJ2-1	13	TRBV12-3/TRBV12-4	NA	TGTGCCAGCAGTCAAACTATCTACAATGAGCAGTTCTTC	CASSQTIYNEQFF